The source of this T cell receptor beta chain is a study of shared clonotypes between healthy human individuals. Study-wide context: Per donor, CD8 memory used one plate, CD8 naive used two, CD4 memory used three and CD4 naive used three. Study-level findings and limits: It was the few donors that limited the genetic and exposure-history diversity represented. Sharing across four donors was highest in naive CD4 (about 5%) and lowest in memory CD8 (approximately 0.4%).

Terminally differentiated effector memory CD45RA+ cells were excluded from the naive CD8 cells, which were CD45RO-negative and positively selected for CCR7. A word on this clone: What it binds is unknown.

Sorted-subset replicate PCR reactions contained approximately 190 ng DNA, corresponding to about 30,000 T cell genomes. Using immunoSEQ multiplex PCR, the repertoire was profiled, and TCRdb retains in-frame clones only, with some absent. The data contain under 1 million clones, about 97% of them singletons. CDR1 and CDR2 (germline): KGHSH, LQKENI. V lost 8 bases and J lost 2, with 16 bases in between. This CDR3 comprises 15 residues. The sample consisted of naive CD8+ T cells sorted from blood. This TCR came from a man younger than 40 in good health. V gene TRBV18 combines with J gene TRBJ2-1, with D tentatively TRBD1 (6 bases). The CDR3 region is CASDPGTKTYNEQFF. CDR3 nucleotides: TGTGCCAGCGACCCCGGGACAAAAACCTACAATGAGCAGTTCTTC. Drawing the rest from reference TRBV18 and TRBJ2-1, the complete variable domain is NAGVMQNPRHLVRRRGQEARLRCSPMKGHSHVYWYRQLPEEGLKFMVYLQKENIIDESGMPKERFSAEFPKEGPSILRIQQVVRGDSAAYFCASDPGTKTYNEQFFGPGTRLTVL.